The present T cell receptor beta chain was sequenced within a study of shared T cell receptors in the human thymus. The CDR3 spans 19 residues. Repertoires were generated with immunoSEQ multiplex PCR, while TCRdb's copy carries only in-frame clones and drops some. Of under 450,000 clones in the sample, roughly 94% are singletons; the top ten hold roughly 0.02%. This sequence originates from a human donor. Sequenced sample: thymocytes. The genes are TRBV21-1 and TRBJ2-7; TRBD1, the table's D call, lacks a check against the DNA. TRBV21-1 is flagged as a pseudogene. CDR3 in amino acids: CASNDTGTGWLAAFYEQYF. The CDR3 nucleotides are TGTGCCAGCAATGATACCGGGACAGGGTGGCTAGCGGCCTTCTACGAGCAGTACTTC.